This TCR beta chain was identified during a study of OX40 agonist ivuxolimab in advanced cancers. Note on this clone: Its antigen is still unknown.

This CDR3 is built from 16 residues. Germline V lookup: CDR1 MDHEN, CDR2 SYDVKM. V was pared by 3 bases and J by 4 bases, with 4 bases of the junction left unmatched. Points from the study as a whole: Dosing at 0.1 to 3.0 mg/kg was accompanied by clonal expansion of CD4+ and CD8+ blood T cells by week 6.

This table comes from immunoSEQ multiplex PCR, and its TCRdb copy is limited to in-frame clones, with some not included. The table has tens of thousands of clones, just over 85% seen once. Sampling times: baseline, cycle 4 day 1, cycle 7 day 1. V gene TRBV28 combines with J gene TRBJ2-5; TRBD2 agrees at 14 bases. This specimen was CD4+ or CD8+ T cells sorted from blood, taken in a trial of the OX40 agonist ivuxolimab. This TCR came from an adult with an advanced solid tumor such as melanoma, head and neck, liver or kidney cancer. The CDR3 DNA follows: TGTGCCAGCAGTTTGACTAGCGGGAGGGGGAGAGAGACCCAGTACTTC. This gives the protein CASSLTSGRGRETQYF.